The text below deals with one TCR beta chain. Only in-frame clones appear in the TCRdb table, and some are missing; sequencing was by immunoSEQ multiplex PCR. The sample lists around 43,000 clones; roughly nine tenths were seen once. The data stem from a study of Tregs in tolerant kidney transplant recipients. V gave up 0 bases and J gave up 6 bases; unmatched junction bases: 2. Germline CDR1 and CDR2: SGHRS and YFSETQ. The CDR3 consists of 14 residues. The specimen sequenced was Tregs from blood. This TCR was sampled from a human donor in good health. The rearrangement joins TRBV5-1 to TRBJ2-7; 11 bases match TRBD1. CDR3 bases: TGCGCCAGCAGCTTGGAGGGGACAGGGGGCGAGCAGTACTTC. Translating gives CASSLEGTGGEQYF. Drawing the rest from reference TRBV5-1 and TRBJ2-7, the complete variable domain is KAGVTQTPRYLIKTRGQQVTLSCSPISGHRSVSWYQQTPGQGLQFLFEYFSETQRNKGNFPGRFSGRQFSNSRSEMNVSTLELGDSALYLCASSLEGTGGEQYFGPGTRLTVT.